The source of this T cell receptor beta chain is a study of T cell responses to AZD1222 COVID-19 vaccine (dated by TCRdb to the early 2020s). Looking at the study overall: AZD1222 recipients given second doses at about 4 weeks or at about 12 weeks were pooled, since spike-specific TCR depth and breadth were not found to differ between the two schedules. A total of 230 to 250 trial participants underwent TCR sequencing, of whom nearly 210 had received two doses of AZD1222 and around 25 had received two doses of the MenACWY control vaccine. Trial participants were enrolled into age subgroups of 18-55, 56-69 and 70-plus years, which contained approximately 150, 28 and 58 TCR-sequenced participants, respectively.

Paper-wide results and their limitations: In the small 56-69-year group, the increase in depth fell short of significance, most likely because of low power. The whole spike protein was spanned by vaccine-associated CD4 TCRs, and dominant responses were seen in regions 160-218 and 743-854. Most participants were white British and females outnumbered males, and the authors suggested that clonal diversity may have been underestimated. Because no samples from the day 14 peak response were available, repertoires could be characterized only after the peak T cell response. Spike-specific TCR breadth and depth rose significantly after two AZD1222 doses compared with day 0 and with MenACWY recipients. Epitopes outside the regions mutated in the B.1.351 and B.1.1.7 variants were reportedly recognized by nearly half of the unique spike-specific TCRs. Only 5 to 7 AZD1222 recipients were SARS-CoV-2 seropositive at baseline, limiting conclusions about previously exposed vaccinees.

The time point tag for this specimen amounts to: baseline before first vaccination. Vaccinee samples came from UK trials COV001 and COV002, including a single-blind randomized controlled phase 2/3 trial of AZD1222 (ChAdOx1 nCoV-19) in healthy adults. For TCRbeta chain sequencing, PBMC samples from trial participants were taken at day 0 and at day 28 after the second dose. From the germline V gene, CDR1 is MRHNA and CDR2 is SNTAGT. Counted from cysteine to phenylalanine, this CDR3 has 14 amino acids. Only the CDR3 DNA stays, 42 bases, in frame from base 1. At the junction V is shortened by 7 bases and J by 7 bases; bases outside the gene matches: 5. The CDR3 regions of human TCRbeta chains were analyzed by immunosequencing. The authors' pipeline ran thus. Repertoire TCRs were matched against a reference library of SARS-CoV-2-specific TCRs generated with the MIRA antigen-specificity platform. Breadth was defined as the fraction of unique TCRs that were SARS-CoV-2-associated, and depth was defined as the fraction of total T cells that were SARS-CoV-2-associated. Using the MIRA data, each spike-specific TCR was assigned both to the spike region to which the TCR was reactive and to a CD4 or CD8 class. Log10-transformed breadth and depth values were compared by one-way ANOVA with Sidak's multiple comparisons tests. What TCRdb holds here is the immuneACCESS table cut down to in-frame rearrangements. Part of the clones is not present; checked against another copy, under half of the missing clones reflect an unresolved V gene, and the others are unexplained. For V, J and clone size, that table is used; D and trimming come from the DNA. The sample data list 66,000 or so clones, and 87% of these were observed just once. Roughly a sixth of the sample rests with the top ten.

Notes on this clone: The antigen it recognizes is unknown. Base qualities are not at hand, and no much larger clone is one base apart.

The chain employs TRBV6-4 and TRBJ1-6; 9 middle bases align to TRBD1. The material was peripheral blood, obtained on day 0 of AZD1222 vaccination. The receptor was isolated from an adult in good health. The CDR3 amino acid sequence is: CASNEGQGNSPLHF. The base sequence is TGTGCCAGCAATGAGGGACAGGGAAATTCACCCCTCCACTTT.